The 15 T cell receptor beta chains below come from one sample, sequenced in a study of OX40 agonist ivuxolimab in advanced cancers. Measured with immunoSEQ multiplex PCR; TCRdb has only the in-frame clones, and not every one. Of about 110,000 clones in the sample, around 93% were seen once. The sample consisted of CD4+ or CD8+ T cells sorted from blood, taken in a trial of the OX40 agonist ivuxolimab. These receptors came from an adult with an advanced solid tumor such as melanoma, head and neck, liver or kidney cancer.

V gene TRBV13 combines with J gene TRBJ2-2; D is ambiguous. Germline V gives CDR1 PRHDT, CDR2 FYEKMQ (reference sequence). The CDR3 extends over 16 amino acids. Trimming pared 0 bases from V and 2 bases from J, leaving 10 bases between. CDR3 coding DNA: TGTGCCAGCAGCTTAGGCTTGGCTCTTAACACCGGGGAGCTGTTTTTT. Residues: CASSLGLALNTGELFF.

The chain carries TRBV6-5 and TRBJ1-1, with 7 bases lining up with TRBD1. This CDR3 is 14 amino acids long. Germline CDR1 reads MNHEY; CDR2 reads SVGAGI. The junction had 6 bases not matched to a gene; V was cut back by 3 bases and J by 5 bases. The CDR3 region has the DNA TGTGCCAGCAGTTATTCCACAGGGGAGACTGAAGCTTTCTTT. Translating gives CASSYSTGETEAFF.

The rearrangement joins TRBV19 to TRBJ1-5; tentative D call: TRBD1 (5 bases). This CDR3 is 16 amino acids long. V was pared by 7 bases and J by 0 bases, with 16 bases between. Germline loops: CDR1 LNHDA, CDR2 SQIVND (reference sequence). The CDR3 DNA is TGTGCCAGTACCCAATGGGGCGGGTATAGCAATCAGCCCCAGCATTTT. Translated, it gives CASTQWGGYSNQPQHF.

This clone was seen just once. The chain employs TRBV28 and TRBJ2-7; perhaps TRBD1 as D (5 bases). The CDR3 covers 14 residues. CDR1 is MDHEN and CDR2 is SYDVKM in the germline V gene. Trimming pared 8 bases from V and 2 bases from J, leaving 16 bases between. The chain's CDR3 is CASCPTGATYEQYF. The CDR3 DNA is TGTGCCAGCTGCCCGACTGGGGCCACCTACGAGCAGTACTTC. Looking up the rest from reference TRBV28 and TRBJ2-7 gives the full variable domain: DVKVTQSSRYLVKRTGEKVFLECVQDMDHENMFWYRQDPGLGLRLIYFSYDVKMKEKGDIPEGYSVSREKKERFSLILESASTNQTSMYLCASCPTGATYEQYFGPGTRLTVT.

The chain links TRBV6-5 to TRBJ1-1, with D tentatively TRBD1 (6 bases). Germline V lookup: CDR1 MNHEY, CDR2 SVGAGI. Trimming removed 6 bases at V and 1 base at J, with 15 bases between. CDR3 size: 15 residues. CDR3 amino acids: CASSRTGRANTEAFF. The CDR3 DNA sequence: TGTGCCAGCAGCCGAACAGGGCGGGCGAACACTGAAGCTTTCTTT.

The chain joins TRBV6-5 to TRBJ1-4; D is unclear. The CDR3 totals 15 residues. Germline V CDR1 and CDR2: MNHEY, SVGAGI. Between the trimmed V and J ends, which lost 0 bases and 8 bases, there was a span of 13 bases. CDR3 in DNA: TGTGCCAGCAGTTACTCTGGGGATTCTAGGGAAAAACTGTTTTTT. This sequence encodes CASSYSGDSREKLFF.

The rearrangement links TRBV11-2 to TRBJ2-7; D perhaps matches TRBD2 (6 bases). The germline CDR1 and CDR2 sequences are SGHAT and FQNNGV. The CDR3 spans 15 residues. V lost 0 bases, J lost 4 bases, and 13 bases lay in between. CDR3 residues: CASSLEGGAFYEQYF. DNA for the CDR3: TGTGCCAGCAGCTTAGAAGGCGGGGCCTTTTACGAGCAGTACTTC.

This rearrangement joins TRBV30 to TRBJ2-7; TRBD1 aligns across 7 bases. V trimming: 3 bases; J trimming: 5 bases; junction bases outside the gene matches: 4. Germline-derived CDR1 and CDR2 are GTSNPN and SVGIG (reference sequence). The CDR3 loop spans 12 amino acids. The CDR3: CAWSAQGDEQYF. In DNA, the CDR3 is TGTGCCTGGAGCGCGCAGGGGGACGAGCAGTACTTC.

The rearrangement uses TRBV15 and TRBJ2-5; D gene unclear. This CDR3 comprises 14 residues. V was trimmed by 1 base and J by 0 bases, leaving 6 bases between them. Germline V gene data show CDR1 as LNHNV and CDR2 as YYDKDF (reference sequence). CDR3 sequence: CATSRVTHQETQYF. The CDR3 DNA reads as TGTGCCACCAGCAGAGTAACACACCAAGAGACCCAGTACTTC.

The V call is TRBV5-1, the J call TRBJ1-4; D uncertain. V lost 0 bases and J 3 bases, leaving 6 bases between the germline ends. Germline V lookup: CDR1 SGHRS, CDR2 YFSETQ. The CDR3 is made up of 14 amino acids. In DNA form, the CDR3 reads TGCGCCAGCAGCTTGGGCAGTTCTAATGAAAAACTGTTTTTT. Amino acids: CASSLGSSNEKLFF.

The chain uses TRBV6-5 and TRBJ1-2; TRBD1 agrees at 7 bases. The CDR3 extends over 15 amino acids. The V gene end was trimmed by 5 bases and the J gene end by 4 bases; junction bases not matched to a gene: 10. Germline loops: CDR1 MNHEY, CDR2 SVGAGI. CDR3 in amino acids: CASSHATTGSYGYTF. The DNA of the CDR3 is TGTGCCAGCAGTCACGCAACGACAGGGAGCTATGGCTACACCTTC.

J is TRBJ1-5 and V is TRBV18; 10 bases map to TRBD1. J lost 7 bases, V lost 4 bases, and 10 bases had no gene match. Germline V gene sequence: CDR1 KGHSH, CDR2 LQKENI. The CDR3 is 16 residues long. CDR3: CASSLSGTGAGQPQHF. In nucleotides, the CDR3 is TGTGCCAGCTCACTAAGCGGGACAGGGGCGGGGCAGCCCCAGCATTTT.

The sample holds one count of this clone. The V call is TRBV28, the J call TRBJ2-2; D is tentatively TRBD1 or TRBD2 (5 bases each). CDR1 and CDR2 (germline): MDHEN, SYDVKM. V lost 3 bases and J 3 bases, leaving 14 bases between the germline ends. The CDR3 has 16 amino acids. The CDR3 DNA is TGTGCCAGCAGTTTCTGGGGGAGAGGCGACACCGGGGAGCTGTTTTTT. Amino acids: CASSFWGRGDTGELFF.

The rearrangement joins TRBV6-5 to TRBJ2-3; 13 bases are shared with TRBD2. The CDR3 runs to 15 residues. Germline CDR1 and CDR2: MNHEY and SVGAGI. Trimming took 5 bases from V and 1 from J; bases not matched to a gene: 0. DNA for the CDR3: TGTGCCAGCAGTGGACTAGCGGGGGGCACAGATACGCAGTATTTT. Protein: CASSGLAGGTDTQYF.

The chain couples TRBV7-9 to TRBJ2-6, with D hard to call. In germline, CDR1 is SEHNR, CDR2 FQNEAQ (reference sequence). This CDR3 spans 16 amino acids. The V end lost 5 bases, the J end lost 6 bases, and 17 bases lay between the germline ends. CDR3 coding DNA: TGTGCCAGCAGCACAAGAGCCACCCCCACGGCCAACGTCCTGACTTTC. Translated: CASSTRATPTANVLTF.